This passage covers 3 T cell receptor beta chains from one sample sequenced in a study of blood T cell repertoires in COVID-19. Data came from immunoSEQ multiplex PCR; TCRdb stores just in-frame clones and leaves some out. The sample holds 110,000 to 150,000 clones, approximately 78% seen once. The material sequenced was PBMCs or T cells enriched from blood (not recorded which). The receptors were gathered from a woman aged 45-60 years who had recovered from COVID-19.

This clone appeared once. V gene TRBV5-1 combines with J gene TRBJ1-1; TRBD1 matches 10 bases. This CDR3 is 13 amino acids long. CDR1 is SGHRS, CDR2 YFSETQ, per germline. J was trimmed by 11 bases and V by 5 bases; bases with no gene match: 9. CDR3 DNA: TGCGCCAGCAGGGAGACAGGGGGCGAGATGGCTTTCTTT. Its protein product is CASRETGGEMAFF. Using reference TRBV5-1 and TRBJ1-1 for the parts outside the CDR3, the full variable domain is KAGVTQTPRYLIKTRGQQVTLSCSPISGHRSVSWYQQTPGQGLQFLFEYFSETQRNKGNFPGRFSGRQFSNSRSEMNVSTLELGDSALYLCASRETGGEMAFFGQGTRLTVV.

The V and J genes are TRBV28 and TRBJ1-5, with TRBD1 as a possible D gene (6 bases). V was cut by 7 bases and J by 0 bases, with 19 bases left in between. Germline V gene lookup returns CDR1 MDHEN and CDR2 SYDVKM. This CDR3 is 17 amino acids long. CDR3 nucleotides: TGTGCCAGCACCTCGGCAGGGGACGCCTATAGCAATCAGCCCCAGCATTTT. The encoded protein is CASTSAGDAYSNQPQHF.

The V and J genes are TRBV2 and TRBJ1-6, with TRBD1 identical over 7 bases. Trimming cost V 8 bases and J 4 bases; bases outside gene matches: 5. The CDR3 sequence is 14 residues long. The V gene's germline CDR1 is SNHLY and CDR2 FYNNEI. The CDR3 bases are TGTGCCAGCTGGACAGGCTTATATAATTCACCCCTCCACTTT. Its translation: CASWTGLYNSPLHF.